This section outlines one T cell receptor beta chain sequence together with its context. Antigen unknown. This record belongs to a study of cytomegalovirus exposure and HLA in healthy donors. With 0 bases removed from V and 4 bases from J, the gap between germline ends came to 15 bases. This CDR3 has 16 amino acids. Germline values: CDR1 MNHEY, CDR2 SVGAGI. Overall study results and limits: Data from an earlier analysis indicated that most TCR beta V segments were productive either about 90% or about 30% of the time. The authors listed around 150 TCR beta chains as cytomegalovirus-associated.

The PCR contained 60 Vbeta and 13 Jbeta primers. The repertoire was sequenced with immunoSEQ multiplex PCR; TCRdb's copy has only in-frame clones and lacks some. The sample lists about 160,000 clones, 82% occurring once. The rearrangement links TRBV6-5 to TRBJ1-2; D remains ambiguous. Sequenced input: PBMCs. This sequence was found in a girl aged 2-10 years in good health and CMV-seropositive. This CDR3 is CASSYSMTGSGYGYTF. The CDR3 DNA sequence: TGTGCCAGCAGTTACTCGATGACGGGGTCTGGCTATGGCTACACCTTC.